This paragraph covers one T cell receptor (beta chain) sequence. The antigen is not known. The CDR3 is 15 residues long. In germline, CDR1 is SGHNT, CDR2 YYREEE (reference sequence). V shed 4 bases and J shed 4 bases, with 14 bases lying between them. This sample is part of a study of OX40 agonist ivuxolimab in advanced cancers. Whole-study findings and limits: The 0.1-3.0 mg/kg partial responders had among the lowest clonal expansion.

Sequencing was performed with immunoSEQ multiplex PCR; in TCRdb, only in-frame clones are kept and a portion is missing. The sample carries more than 45,000 clones, 88% recorded once. The chain has TRBV5-4 and TRBJ2-2; D ambiguous. The source is an adult with an advanced solid tumor such as melanoma, head and neck, liver or kidney cancer. Material: CD4+ or CD8+ T cells sorted from blood, obtained in a trial of the OX40 agonist ivuxolimab. This CDR3 is CASSPGTPGTGELFF. The CDR3 nucleotides read TGTGCCAGCAGCCCCGGCACCCCGGGCACCGGGGAGCTGTTTTTT.